This TCR beta chain was sequenced for a study of blood T cells in healthy people across ages. General observations from the study: Among T cells, TCR beta diversity per million cells dropped roughly linearly as age rose. As naive T cell percentage varied, TCR beta diversity correlated strongly with it.

Note on this clonotype: Its specificity is unknown.

The CDR3 has 17 amino acids. The ends were cut back, 1 base at V and 0 bases at J, with 16 bases in the middle. CDR1 is LGHNA, CDR2 YSLEER, per germline. At least 7 million PBMCs were isolated per sample. Through a sample-barcoded 5' primer and a J-beta primer mix, a second PCR was run for roughly 6 to 11 cycles. At least 2.5 million CDR3-containing paired-end reads were obtained per sample. TCRdb independently ran MiXCR on the 5' RACE reads; one entry per CDR3 protein. The sample records some 900,000 distinct CDR3 sequences, about 48% being singletons. The chain links TRBV4-3 to TRBJ2-7, with D perhaps matching TRBD1 (5 bases). Input material: blood. The receptor's source is a man aged 25 to 40 in good health. The CDR3 loop reads CASSQVVGHASSYEQYF. The DNA of the CDR3 is TGCGCCAGCAGCCAAGTTGTAGGACACGCGTCCTCCTACGAGCAGTACTTC.